These 11 T cell receptor beta chains share one sample of origin, sequenced in a study of human T cells and chemical hapten exposure. TCRdb recomputed calls from the RACE reads with MiXCR, one row per CDR3 protein. The data show fewer than 95,000 distinct CDR3 sequences, about 10% seen once. Time point of the sample: patch test 2, 6 weeks after DPC sensitization. The treatment denotes: therapeutic diphenylcyclopropenone sensitization with weekly scalp DPC. This sample comprised whole blood, obtained in connection with sensitization to the hapten diphenylcyclopropenone (DPC). These receptors were obtained from a man in his forties or fifties with alopecia areata. Some clones in this sample may be carry-over from other donors' samples.

In its sample, this clonotype was seen a few times. This chain connects TRBV10-3 to TRBJ2-3, with 13 bases identical to TRBD2. The CDR3 extends over 15 amino acids. The J segment lost 3 bases and the V segment lost 5 bases, leaving 2 bases of the junction unmatched. Germline values: CDR1 ENHRY, CDR2 SYGVKD. The CDR3 sequence: CAISWTSGSTDTQYF. In nucleotides, the CDR3 is TGTGCCATCAGTTGGACTAGCGGGAGTACAGATACGCAGTATTTT.

The chain recombines TRBV7-6 with TRBJ2-7; the D gene is possibly TRBD2 (6 bases). Deletions cut 5 bases from V and 0 bases from J, with 20 bases between. The CDR3 is 17 residues long. Germline loops: CDR1 SGHVS, CDR2 FNYEAQ. The CDR3 DNA reads as TGTGCCAGCAGCCCAGCAGTCGGTGCGGAGGGCTCCTACGAGCAGTACTTC. Translating gives CASSPAVGAEGSYEQYF.

This clonotype was found a few times. J is TRBJ2-6 and V is TRBV5-1; 7 positions match TRBD1. With V trimmed by 6 bases and J by 0 bases, 12 bases remained unmatched. The germline V gene encodes CDR1 SGHRS and CDR2 YFSETQ. This CDR3 region has 18 residues. CDR3 nucleotide sequence: TGCGCCAGCAACAGCCCCAGGACAGGCGTCTCTGGGGCCAACGTCCTGACTTTC. Translation gives CASNSPRTGVSGANVLTF.

The chain uses TRBV6-2 or TRBV6-3 and TRBJ1-4; D is unclear. This CDR3 region has 15 residues. Germline CDR1 and CDR2: MNHEY and SVGEGT. The ends were cut back, 2 bases at V and 8 bases at J, with 15 bases in the middle. The CDR3 DNA reads TGTGCCAGCAGTTACGGTAGACCTTCAGACGAAAAACTGTTTTTT. It is translated as CASSYGRPSDEKLFF.

This clonotype was counted ten times or more. The V gene is TRBV29-1, the J gene TRBJ1-4; D might be TRBD1 (5 bases). V lost 0 bases to trimming and J lost 14 bases, with 19 bases between them. The germline gives CDR1 SQVTM, CDR2 ANQGSEA. The CDR3 loop spans 14 amino acids. In DNA, the CDR3 is TGCAGCGTTGAAGATCCGGGACCTTCAACCAGGCTGTTTTTT. Its protein product is CSVEDPGPSTRLFF.

This sequence joins TRBV20-1 and TRBJ2-7, with a tentative D call TRBD2 (5 bases). The CDR3 is 14 residues long. V lost 5 bases and J 4 bases, leaving 18 bases between the germline ends. From germline, CDR1 is DFQATT and CDR2 SNEGSKA (reference sequence). The CDR3 sequence: CSAHHSETQYEQYF. As DNA, the CDR3 is TGCAGTGCTCACCATAGCGAAACCCAGTACGAGCAGTACTTC.

This clonotype was observed a few times. V is TRBV5-1 and J is TRBJ2-7; 9 bases are shared with TRBD2. The CDR3 contains 14 residues. After removal of 9 bases from V and 0 bases from J, the junction contained 7 bases not matched to a gene. Germline assignment: CDR1 SGHRS and CDR2 YFSETQ. DNA of the CDR3: TGCGCCACCAAGCGGGAGGCGAGCTCCTACGAGCAGTACTTC. Its translation: CATKREASSYEQYF.

This clonotype has only a few counts. This chain links TRBV11-3 with TRBJ2-7; possibly TRBD2 for D (5 bases). V lost 5 bases and J lost 7, with 18 bases in between. Germline loops: CDR1 SGHNT, CDR2 YENEEA. The CDR3 spans 14 residues. The CDR3 sequence is CASSPPGGLGEQYV. The DNA of the CDR3 is TGTGCCAGCAGCCCCCCCGGCGGGCTCGGTGAGCAGTACGTC.

This chain joins TRBV7-9 and TRBJ2-5; tentative D call: TRBD2 (6 bases). This CDR3 contains 13 residues. Per germline, CDR1 SEHNR and CDR2 FQNEAQ (reference sequence). V lost 6 bases, J lost 4 bases, and 12 bases lay in between. CDR3 protein: CASRAGRVETQYF. For the CDR3, the DNA is TGTGCCAGCAGGGCGGGAAGAGTAGAGACCCAGTACTTC.

This clonotype appeared a few times. The V and J genes are TRBV6-6 and TRBJ2-6; no reliable D call. This CDR3 comprises 16 residues. The V gene lost 4 bases and the J gene lost 4 bases, with 14 bases spanning the gap. Germline V gene data show CDR1 as MNHNY and CDR2 as SVGAGI (reference sequence). The CDR3 nucleotides read TGTGCCAGCAGTTCGATTCCTCCCCCCGGGGCCAACGTCCTGACTTTC. Translating it yields CASSSIPPPGANVLTF.

This clonotype has a handful of counts. The CDR3 region has the DNA TGCGCCAGCAGCCAAGCTGAGGGTCGAGATTCACCCCTCCACTTT. Residues: CASSQAEGRDSPLHF. This sequence joins TRBV4-3 and TRBJ1-6; unclear D gene. V lost 1 base and J 8 bases, leaving 12 bases between the germline ends. The CDR3 runs 15 residues. CDR1 is LGHNA and CDR2 is YSLEER in the germline V gene.